This T cell receptor (beta chain) appears in the sequencing data of a study of control samples from healthy donors and cancer patients. TCRdb's table, derived via immunoSEQ multiplex PCR, lists solely in-frame clones and lacks some. This table holds over 75,000 clones, 90% to 95% found once. The origin of this receptor is a man younger than 40 in good health. The sample taken for sequencing was blood.

The CDR3 sequence: CASRSGTSAYNEQFF. CDR3 bases: TGTGCCAGCAGGTCCGGGACTAGCGCTTACAATGAGCAGTTCTTC. The chain joins TRBV28 to TRBJ2-1; TRBD2 matches at 10 bases. J lost 4 bases, V lost 6 bases, and 6 bases had no gene match. This CDR3 contains 15 residues. Germline CDR1 and CDR2: MDHEN and SYDVKM.